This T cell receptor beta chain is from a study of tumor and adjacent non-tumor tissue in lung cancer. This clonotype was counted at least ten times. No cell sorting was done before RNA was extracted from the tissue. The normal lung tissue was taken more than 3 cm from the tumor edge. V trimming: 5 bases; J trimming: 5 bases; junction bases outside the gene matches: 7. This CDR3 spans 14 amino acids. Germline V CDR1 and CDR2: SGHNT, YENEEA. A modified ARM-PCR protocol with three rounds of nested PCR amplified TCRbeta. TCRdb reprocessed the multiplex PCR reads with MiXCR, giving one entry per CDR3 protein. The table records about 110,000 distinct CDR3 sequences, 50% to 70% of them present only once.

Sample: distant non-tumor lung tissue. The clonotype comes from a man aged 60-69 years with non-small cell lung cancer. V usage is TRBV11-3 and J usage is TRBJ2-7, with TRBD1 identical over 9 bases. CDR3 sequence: CASSLGTGKHEQYF. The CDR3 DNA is TGTGCCAGCAGCCTCGGGACAGGGAAACACGAGCAGTACTTC. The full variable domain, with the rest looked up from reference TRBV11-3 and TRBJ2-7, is EAGVVQSPRYKIIEKKQPVAFWCNPISGHNTLYWYLQNLGQGPELLIRYENEEAVDDSQLPKDRFSAERLKGVDSTLKIQPAELGDSAVYLCASSLGTGKHEQYFGPGTRLTVT.